This T cell receptor beta chain appears in the sequencing data of a study of blood T cell repertoires in COVID-19. Germline CDR1 SGHVS, CDR2 FQNEAQ. The CDR3 is 14 residues long. V was pared by 5 bases and J by 7 bases, with 15 bases between. Profiled with immunoSEQ multiplex PCR; TCRdb holds only in-frame clones, not every one. Of about 69,000 clones listed, roughly three quarters are singletons. The V and J genes are TRBV7-8 and TRBJ1-5; weak D call: TRBD1 (5 bases). The sequenced material came from peripheral blood. This clonotype was sampled from a human donor in a cohort sampled during active COVID-19. The CDR3 region is CASSPIRGSQPQHF. The CDR3, as DNA: TGTGCCAGCAGCCCTATTCGGGGGAGCCAGCCCCAGCATTTT.